The next 29 T cell receptor beta chains were all read from a single sample in a study of T cell repertoires in cytomegalovirus infection. MiXCR was run by TCRdb on the reads, yielding one entry per CDR3 protein. This sample has about 300,000 distinct CDR3 sequences; approximately 10% occur once, and the top ten carry around 2.4%. Material for sequencing was PBMCs. All receptors derive from a human donor in good health (CMV status not recorded). Some clones in this sample may be carry-over from other donors' samples.

This clonotype was recorded many times. The V call is TRBV20-1, the J call TRBJ2-5, with D perhaps TRBD2 (5 bases). The V gene's germline CDR1 is DFQATT and CDR2 SNEGSKA (reference sequence). V was pared by 1 base and J by 3 bases, with 15 bases between. The CDR3 runs to 15 residues. Here the CDR3 reads CSARVSTGFKETQYF. Written as DNA, the CDR3 is TGCAGTGCTAGAGTCTCCACGGGATTCAAAGAGACCCAGTACTTC.

This rearrangement joins TRBV3-1 to TRBJ2-7; possible D gene TRBD1, 6 bases. Germline V CDR1 and CDR2: LGHDT, YNNKEL (reference sequence). Trimming stripped 4 bases from V and 7 bases from J, with 14 bases between. The CDR3 loop spans 13 amino acids. CDR3 residues: CASSLRGTKEQYF. The CDR3 bases are TGTGCCAGCAGCCTGAGGGGGACGAAGGAGCAGTACTTC.

This clonotype was detected a few times. DNA for the CDR3: TGTGCCAGCATCCCGACAGGGGAAAACTACAATGAGCAGTTCTTC. Encoded protein: CASIPTGENYNEQFF. The chain links TRBV5-6 to TRBJ2-1; TRBD1 agrees at 8 bases. The CDR3 spans 15 residues. V shed 6 bases and J 3 bases; nucleotides not matched to a gene: 8. Germline V gives CDR1 SGHDT, CDR2 YYEEEE.

Concerning this clonotype: This may arise from a read error, as a much more abundant clone is one base away. In DNA form, the CDR3 reads TGCAGTGCTAACCTGTCGGCAGCGCGGAATGAGCAGTTCTTC. It codes for CSANLSAARNEQFF. This chain connects TRBV20-1 to TRBJ2-1; no clear D. Germline CDR1 reads DFQATT; CDR2 reads SNEGSKA (reference sequence). This CDR3 comprises 14 residues. Between the trimmed V and J ends, which lost 4 bases and 7 bases, there was a span of 17 bases.

This clonotype came up many times. The chain recombines TRBV6-1 with TRBJ2-7; the D is unclear. Germline V gene data show CDR1 as MNHNS and CDR2 as SASEGT. Trimming cost V 6 bases and J 3 bases, with 18 bases left between them. The CDR3 loop spans 15 amino acids. The CDR3 region is CASRLLRNTFYEQYF. The CDR3 nucleotides are TGTGCCAGCAGACTTCTACGGAATACGTTCTACGAGCAGTACTTC.

This sequence joins TRBV27 and TRBJ2-3; D remains unclear. The V end lost 3 bases, the J end lost 6 bases, and 13 bases lay between the germline ends. The CDR3 has 14 amino acids. Germline CDR1 reads MNHEY; CDR2 reads SMNVEV (reference sequence). The CDR3 bases are TGTGCCAGCAGTTTTGTAGAGACAAAGGATACGCAGTATTTT. The encoded protein is CASSFVETKDTQYF.

The chain combines TRBV29-1 with TRBJ2-5, with D maybe TRBD2 (5 bases). The germline gives CDR1 SQVTM, CDR2 ANQGSEA. Trimming took 6 bases from V and 4 from J, leaving 12 bases between them. The CDR3 has 12 amino acids. Written as DNA, the CDR3 is TGCAGCGTCCCCCGGGGTGGAGAGACCCAGTACTTC. Its protein is CSVPRGGETQYF.

This clonotype was counted only a few times. The V gene is TRBV28, the J gene TRBJ2-7, with D tentatively TRBD1 (7 bases). Germline values: CDR1 MDHEN, CDR2 SYDVKM. This CDR3 region has 14 residues. Trimming shortened V by 4 bases and J by 3 bases, and 13 bases separated the two germline ends. The CDR3 sequence is CASSSAGGLYEQYV. The CDR3 bases are TGTGCCAGCAGTTCGGCAGGGGGACTCTACGAGCAGTACGTC.

This clonotype was counted between two and nine times. The chain uses TRBV5-1 and TRBJ2-5; possibly TRBD2 for D (7 bases). The CDR3 contains 14 residues. Trimming left V 4 bases short and J 3 bases short, with 13 bases between. Germline V gene lookup returns CDR1 SGHRS and CDR2 YFSETQ. In nucleotides, the CDR3 is TGCGCCAGCAGCCCAACAGGGAGGGAAGAGACCCAGTACTTC. It codes for CASSPTGREETQYF.

The chain combines TRBV5-6 with TRBJ2-3, with D unclear. Deletions cut 0 bases from V and 5 bases from J, with 13 bases between. This CDR3 is built from 15 residues. The germline V gene encodes CDR1 SGHDT and CDR2 YYEEEE. As DNA, the CDR3 is TGTGCCAGCAGCTTGGTGGCAGGTTCGGGAGATACGCAGTATTTT. Its translation: CASSLVAGSGDTQYF.

This clonotype has a count of ten or more. The gene calls are TRBV6-2 or TRBV6-3 and TRBJ2-7, with 7 bases identical to TRBD2. Looked up from germline, CDR1 is MNHEY and CDR2 is SVGEGT. With V trimmed by 3 bases and J by 3 bases, 2 bases remained unmatched. The CDR3 contains 13 residues. The CDR3 nucleotides read TGTGCCAGCAGTTATGGGGAGGGCTACGAGCAGTACGTC. This gives the protein CASSYGEGYEQYV.

This clonotype was detected ten times or more. V and J are TRBV4-1 and TRBJ2-1, with no clear D. Germline loops: CDR1 MGHRA, CDR2 YSYEKL. This CDR3 is built from 16 residues. The V gene lost 0 bases and the J gene lost 7 bases, with 16 bases spanning the gap. The CDR3 DNA sequence: TGCGCCAGCAGCCAAGAGGCAGGACCTCCGACGAATGAGCAGTTCTTC. The encoded protein is CASSQEAGPPTNEQFF.

The genes are TRBV29-1 and TRBJ2-1; D unresolved. The germline V gene has CDR1 SQVTM and CDR2 ANQGSEA. The CDR3 has 11 amino acids. Trimming took 6 bases from V and 7 from J, leaving 10 bases between them. In DNA form, the CDR3 reads TGCAGCGTGCTCCGGTCAAATGAGCAGTTCTTC. Protein product: CSVLRSNEQFF.

The sample holds many counts of this clonotype. The rearrangement joins TRBV7-2 to TRBJ2-5, with TRBD2 identical over 9 bases. The CDR3 is made up of 15 amino acids. V dropped 3 bases and J dropped 7; count of bases not matched to a gene: 9. The germline CDR1 and CDR2 sequences are SGHTA and FQGNSA. In DNA, the CDR3 is TGTGCCAGCAGCTTGGTCGGCGGGGGGGGGGGGACCCAGTACTTC. The encoded protein is CASSLVGGGGGTQYF.

This clonotype occurred many times. The V gene is TRBV4-1, the J gene TRBJ2-6; D perhaps matches TRBD1 (5 bases). V lost 3 bases, J lost 2 bases, and 14 bases lay in between. CDR1 and CDR2 (germline): MGHRA, YSYEKL. The CDR3 length is 17 residues. The CDR3 region has the DNA TGCGCCAGCAGCCACCTTCAGGGTAGGACTGGGGCCAACGTCCTGACTTTC. Its protein product is CASSHLQGRTGANVLTF.

This clonotype was recorded at least ten times. This chain links TRBV7-9 with TRBJ2-3; TRBD1 matches at 7 bases. V shed 4 bases and J 0 bases; nucleotides not matched to a gene: 10. Germline CDR1 reads SEHNR; CDR2 reads FQNEAQ (reference sequence). The CDR3 is 17 residues long. CDR3 amino acids: CASSSGTDFSSTDTQYF. The CDR3 bases are TGTGCCAGCAGCTCTGGGACAGACTTTTCTAGCACAGATACGCAGTATTTT.

This clonotype was recorded at least ten times. The genes are TRBV7-9 and TRBJ1-6; TRBD1 matches at 8 bases. V shed 1 base and J 0 bases; nucleotides not matched to a gene: 5. CDR3 length: 18 amino acids. Per the germline V gene, CDR1 is SEHNR and CDR2 is FQNEAQ (reference sequence). CDR3 amino acids: CASSLGDRRSSYNSPLHF. The CDR3 DNA reads as TGTGCCAGCAGCTTAGGGGACAGGAGAAGCTCCTATAATTCACCCCTCCACTTT. The complete variable domain, with remaining parts taken from reference TRBV7-9 and TRBJ1-6, reads DTGVSQNPRHKITKRGQNVTFRCDPISEHNRLYWYRQTLGQGPEFLTYFQNEAQLEKSRLLSDRFSAERPKGSFSTLEIQRTEQGDSAMYLCASSLGDRRSSYNSPLHFGNGTRLTVT.

In its sample, this clonotype was seen many times. The chain is built from TRBV7-8 and TRBJ2-2; TRBD1 matches at 10 bases. Trimming cost V 4 bases and J 5 bases; bases outside gene matches: 4. CDR3 length: 15 residues. Germline V gene data show CDR1 as SGHVS and CDR2 as FQNEAQ. The CDR3 region is CASSSGQGRTGELFF. CDR3 in DNA: TGTGCCAGCAGCTCGGGACAGGGGAGAACCGGGGAGCTGTTTTTT.

There are many counts of this clonotype. The chain joins TRBV27 to TRBJ2-2; D call uncertain. The CDR3 has 13 amino acids. The germline CDR1 and CDR2 sequences are MNHEY and SMNVEV (reference sequence). The V end lost 6 bases, the J end lost 5 bases, and 10 bases lay between the germline ends. CDR3 DNA: TGTGCCAGCAGCTATCCGAGGACCGGGGAGCTGTTTTTT. Its protein is CASSYPRTGELFF.

There are many counts of this clonotype. This chain uses TRBV20-1 with TRBJ1-2; a weak D match, TRBD1 (5 bases). Germline-derived CDR1 and CDR2 are DFQATT and SNEGSKA (reference sequence). Trimming stripped 5 bases from V and 4 bases from J, with 11 bases between. The CDR3 length is 12 residues. Here the CDR3 DNA reads TGCAGTGCTCACGACAGCCCCTATGGCTACACCTTC. It is translated as CSAHDSPYGYTF.

This clonotype was seen at least ten times. The chain carries TRBV5-1 and TRBJ2-1, with unresolved D. V was cut by 2 bases and J by 7 bases, with 16 bases left in between. Germline V gene data show CDR1 as SGHRS and CDR2 as YFSETQ. This CDR3 region has 15 residues. The CDR3: CASSFRHGDLNEQFF. The CDR3 bases are TGCGCCAGCAGCTTCCGGCACGGTGACCTAAATGAGCAGTTCTTC.

This clonotype was found a few times. V gene TRBV7-9 combines with J gene TRBJ1-1; D remains ambiguous. V was shortened by 7 bases and J by 1 base, with 4 bases between the two germline ends. Germline values: CDR1 SEHNR, CDR2 FQNEAQ (reference sequence). The CDR3 runs to 11 residues. CDR3 bases: TGTGCCAGCATGAGGAACACTGAAGCTTTCTTT. This sequence encodes CASMRNTEAFF.

This clonotype has a count of ten or more. This rearrangement joins TRBV4-1 to TRBJ2-3; D is undetermined. Germline lookup yields CDR1 MGHRA and CDR2 YSYEKL. V gave up 0 bases and J gave up 5 bases, with 9 bases separating them. The CDR3 runs to 14 residues. The CDR3 bases are TGCGCCAGCAGCCAAGAGCGGTTAGAAGATACGCAGTATTTT. This encodes CASSQERLEDTQYF.

This clonotype was detected ten times or more. This chain joins TRBV9 and TRBJ2-1; D not resolved. The CDR3 consists of 14 residues. CDR1 is SGDLS, CDR2 YYNGEE, per germline. Trimming stripped 0 bases from V and 5 bases from J, with 9 bases between. CDR3 amino acids: CASSVEGRDNEQFF. Here the CDR3 DNA reads TGTGCCAGCAGCGTAGAGGGAAGAGACAATGAGCAGTTCTTC. Full variable domain (rest looked up from reference TRBV9 and TRBJ2-1): DSGVTQTPKHLITATGQRVTLRCSPRSGDLSVYWYQQSLDQGLQFLIQYYNGEERAKGNILERFSAQQFPDLHSELNLSSLELGDSALYFCASSVEGRDNEQFFGPGTRLTVL.

This clonotype was seen repeatedly, ten times or more. The J gene is TRBJ1-2, the V gene TRBV14; D gene uncertain. V lost 6 bases to trimming and J lost 2 bases, with 10 bases between them. Germline CDR1 SGHDN, CDR2 FVKESK. The CDR3 is 13 amino acids. The DNA for the CDR3 is TGTGCCAGCAGTCGTGACCCAAACTATGGCTACACCTTC. This translates into CASSRDPNYGYTF.

This clonotype was picked up a small number of times. The CDR3 spells CASEFGAEAFF. CDR3 in DNA: TGTGCCAGCGAATTCGGGGCTGAAGCTTTCTTT. The chain has TRBV28 and TRBJ1-1; D gene uncertain. The V end lost 8 bases, the J end lost 6 bases, and 10 bases lay between the germline ends. Germline values: CDR1 MDHEN, CDR2 SYDVKM. The CDR3 runs 11 residues. Full variable domain (missing parts from reference TRBV28 and TRBJ1-1): DVKVTQSSRYLVKRTGEKVFLECVQDMDHENMFWYRQDPGLGLRLIYFSYDVKMKEKGDIPEGYSVSREKKERFSLILESASTNQTSMYLCASEFGAEAFFGQGTRLTVV.

This clonotype was detected ten times or more. The V and J genes are TRBV7-9 and TRBJ2-2; TRBD1 agrees at 7 bases. The CDR3 consists of 17 residues. V gave up 5 bases and J gave up 3 bases; unmatched junction bases: 12. Germline V lookup: CDR1 SEHNR, CDR2 FQNEAQ (reference sequence). CDR3 in amino acids: CASSDYPRDSYTGELFF. In DNA form, the CDR3 reads TGTGCCAGCAGCGACTACCCCCGGGACAGCTACACCGGGGAGCTGTTTTTT.

This clonotype was recorded at least ten times. CDR3 in amino acids: CSVTGTPDYGYTF. In nucleotides, the CDR3 is TGCAGCGTCACCGGGACGCCCGACTATGGCTACACCTTC. The chain carries TRBV29-1 and TRBJ1-2, with D tentatively TRBD1 (5 bases). The CDR3 consists of 13 residues. Germline-derived CDR1 and CDR2 are SQVTM and ANQGSEA. Between the trimmed V and J ends, which lost 6 bases and 3 bases, there was a span of 14 bases.

This clonotype was counted ten times or more. The J gene is TRBJ2-2, the V gene TRBV3-1; the D is unclear. The germline CDR1 and CDR2 sequences are LGHDT and YNNKEL (reference sequence). CDR3 size: 17 residues. Trimming took off 0 bases at V and 5 bases at J, with 16 bases between the two ends. CDR3 in amino acids: CASSQEGILAETGELFF. Written as DNA, the CDR3 is TGTGCCAGCAGCCAAGAAGGGATCTTGGCGGAAACCGGGGAGCTGTTTTTT.